The 30 T cell receptor beta chains listed next were all sequenced from one sample in a study of CD8 T cells in ankylosing spondylitis. TCRdb independently ran MiXCR on the 5' RACE reads; one entry per CDR3 protein. The data contain 150,000 to 200,000 distinct CDR3 sequences, 8.5% to 10% of them singletons. Sequenced material: blood, either unsorted or a sorted T cell fraction (not recorded which). Receptors were obtained from a female donor with ankylosing spondylitis or in good health (not recorded which).

J is TRBJ2-7 and V is TRBV20-1, with 12 bases that match TRBD2. V lost 6 bases and J lost 3; bases outside the gene matches: 15. In germline, CDR1 is DFQATT, CDR2 SNEGSKA (reference sequence). The CDR3 is made up of 17 amino acids. CDR3 DNA sequence: TGCAGTGCGACAGGGGGGCTAGCGGGAGGGCTGATCTACGAGCAGTACTTC. It specifies CSATGGLAGGLIYEQYF.

The J gene is TRBJ2-1, the V gene TRBV4-3, with TRBD1 matching over 8 bases. V was pared by 0 bases and J by 6 bases, with 7 bases of the junction left unmatched. This CDR3 spans 16 amino acids. Per the germline V gene, CDR1 is LGHNA and CDR2 is YSLEER. CDR3 DNA sequence: TGCGCCAGCAGCCAAGATCGGACAGGGTCGGGCAATGAGCAGTTCTTC. Its protein product is CASSQDRTGSGNEQFF.

This clonotype showed up just a few times. The chain has TRBV7-9 and TRBJ2-1; no definite D call. The CDR3 extends over 11 amino acids. Trimming took off 2 bases at V and 9 bases at J, with 5 bases between the two ends. CDR1 SEHNR and CDR2 FQNEAQ come from the germline V gene (reference sequence). The CDR3 sequence is CASSLKVEQFF. In nucleotides, the CDR3 is TGTGCCAGCAGCTTAAAGGTTGAGCAGTTCTTC.

This clonotype came up many times. The chain employs TRBV7-6 and TRBJ2-2, with D possibly being TRBD2 (6 bases). V lost 4 bases, J lost 4 bases, and 19 bases lay in between. This CDR3 region has 17 residues. CDR1 is SGHVS and CDR2 is FNYEAQ in the germline V gene. CDR3 in DNA: TGTGCCAGCAGCTCGGCGACGGGAGAGTCGGGCACCGGGGAGCTGTTTTTT. It encodes CASSSATGESGTGELFF.

The rearrangement uses TRBV10-1 and TRBJ2-2; 11 bases line up with TRBD2. Losses at the gene ends were 8 bases for V and 4 bases for J; bases not matched to a gene: 12. The CDR3 contains 17 residues. Germline V gene lookup returns CDR1 WNHNN and CDR2 SYGVQD (reference sequence). CDR3 in amino acids: CASFVLAGGRGTGELFF. CDR3 nucleotides: TGCGCCAGCTTTGTTCTAGCGGGAGGCCGGGGCACCGGGGAGCTGTTTTTT.

The chain couples TRBV27 to TRBJ2-4; TRBD2 matches 9 bases. Germline CDR1 and CDR2: MNHEY and SMNVEV (reference sequence). The CDR3 covers 14 residues. After removal of 4 bases from V and 15 bases from J, the junction contained 13 bases not matched to a gene. DNA for the CDR3: TGTGCCAGCAGTTCTGGGACTAGCCCGTTGAAGATGTACTTC. Translation gives CASSSGTSPLKMYF.

This clonotype was observed a handful of times. The chain recombines TRBV27 with TRBJ1-1, with D perhaps TRBD1 (6 bases). Germline V gene lookup returns CDR1 MNHEY and CDR2 SMNVEV (reference sequence). This CDR3 has 18 residues. Trimming left V 7 bases short and J 1 base short, with 25 bases between. The CDR3 loop is CASTQSGTPRAPNTEAFF. CDR3 sequence (DNA): TGTGCCAGCACCCAATCCGGGACACCGAGAGCGCCGAACACTGAAGCTTTCTTT.

This clonotype has more than one count but fewer than ten. The chain is built from TRBV11-2 and TRBJ2-1; tentative D call: TRBD2 (6 bases). The CDR3 extends over 14 amino acids. V was cut by 10 bases and J by 2 bases, with 15 bases left in between. CDR1 and CDR2 (germline): SGHAT, FQNNGV. The CDR3 loop is CAIQNSGTYNEQFF. The CDR3 nucleotides are TGTGCCATCCAAAATAGCGGAACCTACAATGAGCAGTTCTTC.

This rearrangement joins TRBV7-6 to TRBJ2-3; D not certain. With 8 bases removed from V and 2 bases from J, the gap between germline ends came to 11 bases. Germline V gives CDR1 SGHVS, CDR2 FNYEAQ. There are 13 residues in the CDR3. The CDR3, as DNA: TGTGCCAGCGGAAGGACCAACACAGATACGCAGTATTTT. Translating gives CASGRTNTDTQYF.

V gene TRBV7-9 combines with J gene TRBJ2-1; D call uncertain. The germline V gene has CDR1 SEHNR and CDR2 FQNEAQ (reference sequence). The V gene lost 3 bases and the J gene lost 5 bases, with 5 bases spanning the gap. The CDR3 is made up of 12 amino acids. CDR3 loop: CASSFGNNEQFF. CDR3 coding DNA: TGTGCCAGCAGCTTTGGAAACAATGAGCAGTTCTTC.

The sample holds a few counts of this clonotype. The CDR3 region is CASSAPGAPSLHEQYF. The CDR3 bases are TGTGCCAGCAGCGCCCCAGGAGCGCCTTCCCTCCACGAGCAGTACTTC. This rearrangement joins TRBV7-9 to TRBJ2-7; D not certain. This CDR3 is 16 amino acids long. Germline V gene sequence: CDR1 SEHNR, CDR2 FQNEAQ (reference sequence). Between the trimmed V and J ends, which lost 5 bases and 5 bases, there was a span of 22 bases.

This clonotype was seen more than once but under ten times. The chain has TRBV4-3 and TRBJ2-3, with 11 bases identical to TRBD2. This CDR3 contains 16 residues. The V and J ends lost 1 base and 5 bases, in that order; junction bases with no gene match: 5. Germline CDR1 LGHNA, CDR2 YSLEER. The CDR3 protein is CASSQGRLAGGDTQYF. The CDR3 region has the DNA TGCGCCAGCAGCCAAGGGAGGCTAGCGGGGGGAGATACGCAGTATTTT.

The chain is built from TRBV27 and TRBJ2-2; tentative D call: TRBD2 (5 bases). Germline V gives CDR1 MNHEY, CDR2 SMNVEV (reference sequence). Deletions cut 3 bases from V and 4 bases from J, with 6 bases between. The CDR3 sequence is 13 residues long. The CDR3 protein is CASSFGSTGELFF. The CDR3 DNA reads as TGTGCCAGCAGTTTTGGGAGCACCGGGGAGCTGTTTTTT.

The chain is built from TRBV2 and TRBJ1-1; no firm D call. Looked up from germline, CDR1 is SNHLY and CDR2 is FYNNEI. Trimming pared 6 bases from V and 9 bases from J, leaving 23 bases between. The CDR3 sequence is 15 residues long. As DNA, the CDR3 is TGTGCCAGCAGCCACCCCTTCTGGGCCCGACCCCAAGCTTTCTTT. Its translation: CASSHPFWARPQAFF.

With respect to this clonotype: The germline gene is not matched at one end of the junction; a read error may be the cause. The V gene is TRBV29-1, the J gene TRBJ2-1; possibly TRBD2 for D (6 bases). This CDR3 region has 16 residues. Germline CDR1 SQVTM, CDR2 ANQGSEA. The CDR3 DNA follows: TGCAGCGTTGAGAGCCTAGTTGGCGGGGTCTACAATAAGCAGTTCTTC. Translating it yields CSVESLVGGVYNKQFF.

Many counts were recorded for this clonotype. This chain joins TRBV29-1 and TRBJ1-2, with 7 bases lining up with TRBD1. The CDR3 is 15 residues long. V shed 1 base and J 5 bases; nucleotides not matched to a gene: 10. Germline V CDR1 and CDR2: SQVTM, ANQGSEA. CDR3 in amino acids: CSVEVGTGTDYGYTF. CDR3 DNA sequence: TGCAGCGTTGAAGTCGGGACCGGGACAGATTATGGCTACACCTTC. Using reference TRBV29-1 and TRBJ1-2 for the parts outside the CDR3, the full variable domain is SAVISQKPSRDICQRGTSLTIQCQVDSQVTMMFWYRQQPGQSLTLIATANQGSEATYESGFVIDKFPISRPNLTFSTLTVSNMSPEDSSIYLCSVEVGTGTDYGYTFGSGTRLTVV.

The chain recombines TRBV7-6 with TRBJ2-1, with D perhaps being TRBD1 or TRBD2 (5 bases each). Germline CDR1 SGHVS, CDR2 FNYEAQ. This CDR3 contains 17 residues. Trimming took off 0 bases at V and 6 bases at J, with 18 bases between the two ends. CDR3 region: CASSLAWGRQAFNEQFF. The CDR3 DNA is TGTGCCAGCAGCTTAGCGTGGGGACGGCAGGCGTTCAATGAGCAGTTCTTC.

V usage is TRBV7-9 and J usage is TRBJ2-7, with no clear D. This CDR3 has 12 residues. V lost 2 bases to trimming and J lost 6 bases, with 8 bases between them. Looked up from germline, CDR1 is SEHNR and CDR2 is FQNEAQ (reference sequence). The CDR3 here is CASSLPGGEQYF. The CDR3 DNA reads as TGTGCCAGCAGCTTACCGGGCGGCGAGCAGTACTTC. Variable domain in full (rest from reference TRBV7-9 and TRBJ2-7): DTGVSQNPRHKITKRGQNVTFRCDPISEHNRLYWYRQTLGQGPEFLTYFQNEAQLEKSRLLSDRFSAERPKGSFSTLEIQRTEQGDSAMYLCASSLPGGEQYFGPGTRLTVT.

This chain joins TRBV6-2 or TRBV6-3 and TRBJ2-7; D is ambiguous. V was cut by 11 bases and J by 3 bases, with 20 bases left in between. This CDR3 comprises 14 residues. Germline CDR1 is MNHEY and CDR2 is SVGEGT. This chain's CDR3 is CARPLWTHFYEQYF. In DNA form, the CDR3 reads TGTGCCCGGCCATTATGGACGCACTTCTACGAGCAGTACTTC.

This clonotype showed up many times. V gene TRBV4-3 combines with J gene TRBJ2-5; the match to TRBD2 covers 9 bases. Germline V gives CDR1 LGHNA, CDR2 YSLEER. CDR3 length: 15 residues. Trimming cost V 0 bases and J 3 bases; bases outside gene matches: 2. DNA for the CDR3: TGCGCCAGCAGCCAAGATAAGCGGGGGGAAGAGACCCAGTACTTC. Encoded protein: CASSQDKRGEETQYF.

At least ten counts were recorded for this clonotype. The chain is built from TRBV3-1 and TRBJ2-1; D uncertain. The germline V gene has CDR1 LGHDT and CDR2 YNNKEL (reference sequence). V was pared by 4 bases and J by 2 bases, with 6 bases between. The CDR3 runs 13 residues. CDR3 coding DNA: TGTGCCAGCAGCCTTCGGGCCTACAATGAGCAGTTCTTC. Its translation is CASSLRAYNEQFF.

CDR3 bases: TGCGCCAGCAGCCCCCAGGGTCAAGGGGGTTATGGCTACACCTTC. It codes for CASSPQGQGGYGYTF. The chain couples TRBV4-3 to TRBJ1-2; possible D gene TRBD1, 6 bases. The CDR3 has 15 amino acids. With 4 bases removed from V and 5 bases from J, the gap between germline ends came to 17 bases. Per germline, CDR1 LGHNA and CDR2 YSLEER.

This clonotype has only a few counts. The rearrangement joins TRBV3-1 to TRBJ1-1; the D gene is possibly TRBD1 (5 bases). The CDR3 extends over 14 amino acids. Germline loops: CDR1 LGHDT, CDR2 YNNKEL (reference sequence). Trimming cost V 3 bases and J 6 bases, with 14 bases left between them. CDR3 loop: CASSHVGGSAEAFF. CDR3 DNA: TGTGCCAGCAGCCACGTCGGGGGTTCGGCTGAAGCTTTCTTT.

This sequence joins TRBV7-8 and TRBJ2-3; D possibly matches TRBD1 or TRBD2 (5 bases each). The CDR3 is 18 amino acids. CDR1 SGHVS and CDR2 FQNEAQ come from the germline V gene. With 5 bases removed from V and 1 base from J, the gap between germline ends came to 22 bases. CDR3 sequence (DNA): TGTGCCAGCAGCCCATGGGACCCAGCTAGATTCGGCACAGATACGCAGTATTTT. Encoded protein: CASSPWDPARFGTDTQYF.

This chain connects TRBV9 to TRBJ2-6, with 7 bases matching TRBD2. Germline V lookup: CDR1 SGDLS, CDR2 YYNGEE. V was pared by 0 bases and J by 2 bases, with 2 bases of the junction left unmatched. The CDR3 is made up of 16 amino acids. CDR3 region: CASSVARGAGANVLTF. The CDR3 nucleotides are TGTGCCAGCAGCGTAGCTCGGGGGGCTGGGGCCAACGTCCTGACTTTC.

The chain uses TRBV27 and TRBJ2-1; perhaps TRBD2 as D (7 bases). The germline CDR1 and CDR2 sequences are MNHEY and SMNVEV (reference sequence). This CDR3 spans 14 amino acids. Deletions cut 7 bases from V and 7 bases from J, with 17 bases between. The DNA for the CDR3 is TGTGCCAGCACCCCGGGGGGCGTGAGGAATGAGCAGTTCTTC. This translates into CASTPGGVRNEQFF.

This clonotype has a count of ten or more. This sequence joins TRBV12-3 or TRBV12-4 and TRBJ2-3; a possible D gene is TRBD2 (6 bases). Between the trimmed V and J ends, which lost 7 bases and 5 bases, there was a span of 16 bases. The CDR3 totals 14 residues. The CDR3 is CASKRVLRGDTQYF. The DNA of the CDR3 is TGTGCCAGCAAGCGGGTCCTACGGGGAGATACGCAGTATTTT.

The J gene is TRBJ2-3, the V gene TRBV20-1; 8 bases map to TRBD2. The V and J ends lost 6 bases and 2 bases, in that order; junction bases with no gene match: 13. Germline V CDR1 and CDR2: DFQATT, SNEGSKA (reference sequence). The CDR3 has 16 residues. The CDR3 region is CSAMAGGEGYTDTQYF. CDR3 DNA: TGCAGTGCAATGGCCGGGGGGGAGGGTTACACAGATACGCAGTATTTT.

In this sample, this clonotype turned up many times. V and J are TRBV7-9 and TRBJ1-5, with D unresolved. The CDR3 covers 14 residues. Germline CDR1 reads SEHNR; CDR2 reads FQNEAQ (reference sequence). The ends were cut back, 1 base at V and 7 bases at J, with 11 bases in the middle. The CDR3 sequence: CASSLGGTRQPQHF. CDR3 coding DNA: TGTGCCAGCAGCTTAGGCGGCACTCGGCAGCCCCAGCATTTT. Using reference TRBV7-9 and TRBJ1-5 for the parts outside the CDR3, the full variable domain is DTGVSQNPRHKITKRGQNVTFRCDPISEHNRLYWYRQTLGQGPEFLTYFQNEAQLEKSRLLSDRFSAERPKGSFSTLEIQRTEQGDSAMYLCASSLGGTRQPQHFGDGTRLSIL.

This clonotype showed up many times. The chain couples TRBV12-3 or TRBV12-4 to TRBJ1-2, with D maybe TRBD1 (5 bases). The CDR3 covers 16 residues. Trimming cost V 2 bases and J 5 bases, with 18 bases left between them. DNA of the CDR3: TGTGCCAGCAGTTTAAGGGGCACGGGGGTACCTTATGGCTACACCTTC. It yields the protein CASSLRGTGVPYGYTF.